These 11 T cell receptor beta chains were all obtained from the same sample, sequenced in a study of vaccination and CD4 T cells after COVID-19. TCRdb called the PCR reads again in MiXCR, with one record for every CDR3 protein. The table shows 25,000 to 35,000 distinct CDR3 sequences, with roughly 50% occurring only once. Time point described: late sampling 161 to 241 days after vaccination in three convalescent patients. The specimen was CD4+ T cells from blood, collected about 7 months after SARS-CoV-2 vaccination. Every receptor here comes from a human donor who had recovered from COVID-19.

This clonotype was seen a few times. The genes are TRBV7-2 and TRBJ1-1, with D possibly TRBD1 on 6 matching bases. Trimming shortened V by 1 base and J by 6 bases, and 9 bases separated the two germline ends. Germline loops: CDR1 SGHTA, CDR2 FQGNSA. CDR3 length: 13 amino acids. The CDR3 coding sequence is TGTGCCAGCAGCTTAGGGGGGCGGGCTGAAGCTTTCTTT. Translating it yields CASSLGGRAEAFF.

The chain combines TRBV6-1 with TRBJ2-2; D is unclear. The CDR3 sequence is 12 residues long. V was clipped by 4 bases and J by 14 bases, with 14 bases between them. Per germline, CDR1 MNHNS and CDR2 SASEGT. The CDR3 is CASSGRRWALFF. The CDR3 nucleotides are TGTGCCAGCAGTGGGAGACGGTGGGCCCTGTTTTTT.

The V call is TRBV7-2, the J call TRBJ2-1; 7 nucleotides agree with TRBD2. The CDR3 runs to 15 residues. V lost 3 bases and J lost 2; bases outside the gene matches: 4. Germline V gene lookup returns CDR1 SGHTA and CDR2 FQGNSA. The CDR3 loop reads CASSFVRETYNEQFF. CDR3 nucleotide sequence: TGTGCCAGCAGCTTTGTGCGGGAGACCTACAATGAGCAGTTCTTC.

This chain connects TRBV5-1 to TRBJ1-6; perhaps TRBD1 as D (5 bases). Trimming took 0 bases from V and 10 from J, leaving 14 bases between them. The CDR3 is 15 residues long. CDR1 SGHRS and CDR2 YFSETQ come from the germline V gene. CDR3 in DNA: TGCGCCAGCAGCTTGGTCAACAGGCTTTTGTCACCCCTCCACTTT. Amino acid sequence: CASSLVNRLLSPLHF.

CDR3 sequence: CASSDDRMQETQYF. The CDR3 region has the DNA TGTGCCAGCAGTGACGACAGAATGCAAGAGACCCAGTACTTC. This sequence joins TRBV28 and TRBJ2-5; TRBD1 is a possible D gene (5 bases). CDR3 size: 14 residues. In germline, CDR1 is MDHEN, CDR2 SYDVKM. Trimming shortened V by 5 bases and J by 2 bases, and 12 bases separated the two germline ends.

The table lists this clonotype with a count of one. V usage is TRBV6-1 and J usage is TRBJ1-5, with 9 bases identical to TRBD1. The CDR3 extends over 15 amino acids. Per germline, CDR1 MNHNS and CDR2 SASEGT. Trimming removed 5 bases from V and 6 bases from J; junction bases left unmatched: 8. The CDR3 protein is CASSKGTGKTQPQHF. DNA of the CDR3: TGTGCCAGCAGTAAAGGGACAGGGAAGACTCAGCCCCAGCATTTT.

This rearrangement joins TRBV20-1 to TRBJ2-3, with TRBD2 matching 11 bases. The CDR3 runs 18 residues. Germline trimming cut 6 bases from V and 2 bases from J; bases unmatched to any gene: 16. Germline V lookup: CDR1 DFQATT, CDR2 SNEGSKA (reference sequence). For the CDR3, the DNA is TGCAGTGCCCCCGGACTAGCGGGCTCCCCAACAGACACAGATACGCAGTATTTT. Translated: CSAPGLAGSPTDTDTQYF.

V is TRBV11-2 and J is TRBJ2-7, with D unresolved. V lost 3 bases, J lost 3 bases, and 3 bases lay in between. The length of the CDR3 is 11 residues. The germline gives CDR1 SGHAT, CDR2 FQNNGV. The DNA of the CDR3 is TGTGCCAGCAGCTTCAGCTACGAGCAGTACTTC. Its translation: CASSFSYEQYF. The variable domain in full, with the rest retrieved from reference TRBV11-2 and TRBJ2-7, is EAGVAQSPRYKIIEKRQSVAFWCNPISGHATLYWYQQILGQGPKLLIQFQNNGVVDDSQLPKDRFSAERLKGVDSTLKIQPAKLEDSAVYLCASSFSYEQYFGPGTRLTVT.

V usage is TRBV15 and J usage is TRBJ1-6, with D uncertain. V was trimmed by 8 bases and J by 4 bases, leaving 12 bases between them. CDR1 is LNHNV, CDR2 YYDKDF, per germline (reference sequence). The CDR3 contains 14 residues. CDR3 region: CATWTDAYNSPLHF. CDR3 sequence (DNA): TGTGCCACCTGGACGGATGCTTATAATTCACCCCTCCACTTT.

The chain uses TRBV7-8 and TRBJ2-2; no firm D call. V was pared by 1 base and J by 1 base, with 13 bases between. Germline V gene sequence: CDR1 SGHVS, CDR2 FQNEAQ. The CDR3 runs to 17 residues. The CDR3 loop is CASSLVSLLLNTGELFF. The CDR3 DNA sequence: TGTGCCAGCAGCTTAGTATCCCTACTCCTGAACACCGGGGAGCTGTTTTTT.

In this sample, this clonotype turned up a few times. This chain joins TRBV6-1 and TRBJ2-1; D ambiguous. Deletions cut 1 base from V and 0 bases from J, with 13 bases between. The CDR3 contains 17 residues. Looked up from germline, CDR1 is MNHNS and CDR2 is SASEGT. CDR3 sequence (DNA): TGTGCCAGCAGTGAAGTACGCGGCTCCTCCTCCTACAATGAGCAGTTCTTC. Amino acid sequence: CASSEVRGSSSYNEQFF.